This T cell receptor (beta chain) was sequenced during a study of identical twins (dated by TCRdb to about 2016). Context from the whole study: The study deep-sequenced TCR alpha and beta repertoires from monozygotic twins, unrelated adults of various ages and cord blood to test whether fetal clonotypes persist. To rule out contamination, the twin experiments were replicated at different times with different library preparation protocols. Results and caveats for the whole study, not just this receptor: Out-of-frame TCR alpha sequences shared between twins showed an excess of low generation-probability sequences compared with coincidental sharing between unrelated individuals. The excess sharing between twins in beta out-of-frame sequences was weaker because fewer shared sequences reduced the signal-to-noise ratio. Because the same donors could not be followed over many years, conclusions were based on cross-sectional statistical analysis. Fewer insertions were carried by abundant cord blood beta clonotypes; a weaker similar trend was observed in young adult naive repertoires, while no such trend was observed in memory repertoires. In monozygotic twins, recombination models systematically underestimated out-of-frame TCR alpha sharing, but the models matched the sharing seen between unrelated individuals. Zero-insertion analyses could be partly confounded by invariant T cells such as MAIT and iNKT, although diverse VJ usage argued against such confounding for most clonotypes.

Concerning this clonotype itself: No antigen is known for it. Per-nucleotide qualities are absent, and no much larger clonotype sits a single base away.

Receptor amplification or capture employed 5' RACE. TCRdb records Illumina HiSeq 2000 as the sequencer. Template switching introduced a universal primer binding site; the final cDNA contained a unique molecular identifier, enabling accurate counting of TCR cDNA molecules. Specific primers in the conserved constant-segment region were used to synthesize first-strand cDNA for the TCR alpha and beta chains. To control for contamination, every cDNA library carried two barcodes: a SMART-Mk sample barcode plus Illumina barcodes. TruSeq adapter sequences and Illumina sample barcodes were added in two successive PCR steps. The Illumina HiSeq platform was used with custom primers to sequence TCR alpha and beta cDNA libraries. As for the original processing: MiGEC processed the raw reads to extract unique molecular identifiers, while MiXCR was used to determine the CDR3 positions. For each individual, recombination models were inferred using an EM algorithm with the repgenHMM and IGoR tools. The analysis of shared clonotypes was done with the tcR package in R, with sharing normalized by the product of cloneset sizes. To study raw recombination free of thymic and clonal selection effects, out-of-frame nonproductive sequences were analyzed. TCRdb itself trimmed the public reads at Q25 with fastp, ran MiXCR and retained productive beta chains. Records with the same CDR3 protein are collapsed into one entry carrying the most frequent genes and DNA. TCRdb's processing, not the authors' own work, is the source of the V and J calls. The sample has a few hundred thousand distinct CDR3 sequences on record, roughly 12% of them singletons. The top ten constitute around 7.2% of the sample.

Every donor in the study was a healthy Caucasian. The twin cohort consisted of three pairs of female monozygotic twins, all aged about 18 to 29 years. Positive isolation kits from Invitrogen were used to isolate CD4+ and CD8+ T cell populations. The CDR3 covers 15 residues, taking in both the cysteine and the phenylalanine. Only CDR3 DNA is held: 45 bases, read in frame from base 1. A distance of 10 bases separates the germline ends of V and J, which lose 1 base and 0 bases respectively. From a lookup of the germline V gene, CDR1 and CDR2 are MNHNS and SASEGT. The sample was also linked to a second study, of yellow fever vaccine responses in identical twins. Per the second study: According to the authors, the vaccine-induced T cell response in identical twins seemed to be partly convergent and partly specific to each individual. In identical twins, the study followed T cell clones that responded to the vaccine with precision.

The sequence joins TRBV6-1 to TRBJ2-7; no confident D gene assignment can be made. Sequencing input: CD8+ T cells sorted from blood. The clonotype was recovered from a woman younger than 30 in good health. The DNA reads TGTGCCAGCAGTGAAGGCCCCCCAAACTCCTACGAGCAGTACTTC. Its protein is CASSEGPPNSYEQYF.